The text below deals with one TCR beta chain. Its antigen is not known. These data are taken from a study of post-analysis software for immune sequencing data. The CDR3 extends over 15 amino acids. The V and J ends lost 0 bases and 2 bases respectively, with 9 bases between them. Germline V gene data show CDR1 as MNHEY and CDR2 as SVGAGI. Unique molecular identifiers were built into the TCR beta cDNA libraries. Via MiXCR, TCRdb re-called the PCR reads, giving one row per CDR3 protein. There are some 800,000 distinct CDR3 sequences in the sample; under 60% occur only once, and roughly 5% lies in the top ten. Study outcomes and limitations: TRBV segments more frequent in patients than in controls numbered roughly five and included TRBV5-6, TRBV5-1 and TRBV20-1.

This clonotype was sampled from a girl aged 10-17 years with multiple sclerosis. The sequenced sample was blood. This sequence joins TRBV6-5 and TRBJ2-3, with no clear D. CDR3 DNA: TGTGCCAGCAGTTACTCGCATAGTCCCACAGATACGCAGTATTTT. Its translation: CASSYSHSPTDTQYF.